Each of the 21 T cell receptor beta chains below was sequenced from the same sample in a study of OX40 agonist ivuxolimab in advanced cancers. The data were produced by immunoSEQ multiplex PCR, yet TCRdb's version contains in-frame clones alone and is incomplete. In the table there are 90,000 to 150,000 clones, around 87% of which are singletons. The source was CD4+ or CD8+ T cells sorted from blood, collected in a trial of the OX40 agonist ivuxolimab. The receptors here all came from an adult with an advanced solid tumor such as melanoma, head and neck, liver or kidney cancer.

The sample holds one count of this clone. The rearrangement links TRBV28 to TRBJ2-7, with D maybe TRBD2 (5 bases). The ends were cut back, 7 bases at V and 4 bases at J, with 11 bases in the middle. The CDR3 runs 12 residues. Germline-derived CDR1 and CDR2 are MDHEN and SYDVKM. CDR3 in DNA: TGTGCCAGCACGACCGGGAATTACGAGCAGTACTTC. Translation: CASTTGNYEQYF.

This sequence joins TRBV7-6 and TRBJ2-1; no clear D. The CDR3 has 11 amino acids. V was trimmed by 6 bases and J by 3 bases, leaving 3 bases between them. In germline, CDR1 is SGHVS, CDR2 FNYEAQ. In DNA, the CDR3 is TGTGCCAGCAGGTTCTACAATGAGCAGTTCTTC. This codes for CASRFYNEQFF.

CDR3 region: CASSLQGQGATGELFF. CDR3 bases: TGCGCCAGCAGCTTGCAAGGACAGGGTGCAACCGGGGAGCTGTTTTTT. This chain links TRBV5-1 with TRBJ2-2; 8 bases align to TRBD1. The CDR3 runs 16 residues. Trimming took 1 base from V and 5 from J; bases not matched to a gene: 7. The V gene's germline CDR1 is SGHRS and CDR2 YFSETQ.

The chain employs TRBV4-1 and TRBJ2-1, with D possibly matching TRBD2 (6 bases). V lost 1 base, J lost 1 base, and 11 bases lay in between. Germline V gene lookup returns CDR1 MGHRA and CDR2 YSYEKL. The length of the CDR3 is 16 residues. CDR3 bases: TGCGCCAGCAGCCAAGGGGCTGGGAGGTCCTACAATGAGCAGTTCTTC. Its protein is CASSQGAGRSYNEQFF.

The CDR3 nucleotides read TGTGCCAGCTCACCGGGGCAGGCCAACTATGGCTACACCTTC. It is translated as CASSPGQANYGYTF. The V call is TRBV18, the J call TRBJ1-2; D possibly corresponds to TRBD1 (5 bases). Germline V CDR1 and CDR2: KGHSH, LQKENI. V lost 3 bases, J lost 2 bases, and 10 bases lay in between. There are 14 residues in the CDR3.

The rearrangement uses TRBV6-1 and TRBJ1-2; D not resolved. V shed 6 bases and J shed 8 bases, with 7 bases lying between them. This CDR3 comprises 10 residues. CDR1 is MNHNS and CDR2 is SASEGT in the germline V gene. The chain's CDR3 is CASRELGYTF. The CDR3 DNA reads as TGTGCCAGCAGGGAACTAGGCTACACCTTC.

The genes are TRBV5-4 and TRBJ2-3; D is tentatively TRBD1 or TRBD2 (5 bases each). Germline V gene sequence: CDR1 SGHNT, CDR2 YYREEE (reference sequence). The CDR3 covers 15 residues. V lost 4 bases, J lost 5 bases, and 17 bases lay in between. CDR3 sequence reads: CASSPPGRAIDTQYF. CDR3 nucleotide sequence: TGTGCCAGCAGCCCACCGGGGCGGGCTATAGATACGCAGTATTTT.

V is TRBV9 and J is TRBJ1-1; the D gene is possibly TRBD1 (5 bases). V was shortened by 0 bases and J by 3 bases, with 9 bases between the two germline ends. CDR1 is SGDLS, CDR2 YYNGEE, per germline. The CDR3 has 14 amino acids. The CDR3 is CASSVVLGDTEAFF. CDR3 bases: TGTGCCAGCAGCGTAGTTCTGGGGGACACTGAAGCTTTCTTT. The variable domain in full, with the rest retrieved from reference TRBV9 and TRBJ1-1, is DSGVTQTPKHLITATGQRVTLRCSPRSGDLSVYWYQQSLDQGLQFLIQYYNGEERAKGNILERFSAQQFPDLHSELNLSSLELGDSALYFCASSVVLGDTEAFFGQGTRLTVV.

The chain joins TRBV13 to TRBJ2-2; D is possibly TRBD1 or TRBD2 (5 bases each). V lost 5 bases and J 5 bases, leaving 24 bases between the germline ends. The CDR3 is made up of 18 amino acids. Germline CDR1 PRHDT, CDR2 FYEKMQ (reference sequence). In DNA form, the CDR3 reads TGTGCCAGCAGCGCGAGAGGTAGTCGGGGCTATCGGACCGGGGAGCTGTTTTTT. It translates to CASSARGSRGYRTGELFF.

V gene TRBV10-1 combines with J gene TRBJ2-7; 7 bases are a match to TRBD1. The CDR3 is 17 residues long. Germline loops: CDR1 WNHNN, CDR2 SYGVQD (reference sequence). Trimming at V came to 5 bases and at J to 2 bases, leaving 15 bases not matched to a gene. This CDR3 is CASSKQGAGTDTYEQYF. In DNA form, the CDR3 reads TGCGCCAGCAGTAAACAAGGGGCCGGGACAGATACCTACGAGCAGTACTTC.

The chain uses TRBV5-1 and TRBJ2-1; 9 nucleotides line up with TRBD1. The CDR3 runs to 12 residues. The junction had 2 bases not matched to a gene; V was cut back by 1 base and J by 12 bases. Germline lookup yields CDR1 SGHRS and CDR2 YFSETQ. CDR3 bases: TGCGCCAGCAGCTTGACGGGACAGGGGCAGTTCTTC. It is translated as CASSLTGQGQFF.

The CDR3 is CASSPLTSGASTDTQYF. The CDR3 DNA follows: TGTGCCAGCAGCCCTCTAACTAGCGGGGCTAGCACAGATACGCAGTATTTT. The genes are TRBV5-4 and TRBJ2-3; 10 nucleotides line up with TRBD2. CDR3 length: 17 residues. Germline V lookup: CDR1 SGHNT, CDR2 YYREEE (reference sequence). The ends lost 4 bases at V and 0 bases at J; junction bases unmatched: 8.

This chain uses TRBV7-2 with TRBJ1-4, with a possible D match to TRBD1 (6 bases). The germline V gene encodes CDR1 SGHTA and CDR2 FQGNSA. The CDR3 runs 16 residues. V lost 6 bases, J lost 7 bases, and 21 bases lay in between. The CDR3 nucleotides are TGTGCCAGCAGTCCGAAGGGGGGGAGGCTAGGTGAAAAACTGTTTTTT. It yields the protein CASSPKGGRLGEKLFF. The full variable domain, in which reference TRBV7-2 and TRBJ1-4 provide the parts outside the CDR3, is GAGVSQSPSNKVTEKGKDVELRCDPISGHTALYWYRQSLGQGLEFLIYFQGNSAPDKSGLPSDRFSAERTGGSVSTLTIQRTQQEDSAVYLCASSPKGGRLGEKLFFGSGTQLSVL.

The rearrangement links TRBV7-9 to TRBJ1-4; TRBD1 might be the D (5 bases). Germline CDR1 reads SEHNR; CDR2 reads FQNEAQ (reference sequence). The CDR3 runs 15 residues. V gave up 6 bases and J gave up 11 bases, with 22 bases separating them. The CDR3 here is CASREGRVDKGKLFF. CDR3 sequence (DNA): TGTGCCAGCAGAGAGGGCAGGGTGGATAAGGGGAAACTGTTTTTT.

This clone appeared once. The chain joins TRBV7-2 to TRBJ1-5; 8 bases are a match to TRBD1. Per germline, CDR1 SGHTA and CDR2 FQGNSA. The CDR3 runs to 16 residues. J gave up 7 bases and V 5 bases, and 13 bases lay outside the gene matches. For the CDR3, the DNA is TGTGCCAGCAGCCCGGGAGGACAGGGCTGGGAGCAGCCCCAGCATTTT. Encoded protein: CASSPGGQGWEQPQHF.

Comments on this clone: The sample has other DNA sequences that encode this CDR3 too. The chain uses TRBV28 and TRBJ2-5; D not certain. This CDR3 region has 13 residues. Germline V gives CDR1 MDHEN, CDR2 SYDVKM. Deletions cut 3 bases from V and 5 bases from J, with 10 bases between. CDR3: CASSLTGRETQYF. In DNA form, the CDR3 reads TGTGCCAGCAGTTTGACTGGGCGGGAGACCCAGTACTTC.

This CDR3 reads CSAREGTEQYF. CDR3 DNA sequence: TGCAGTGCTAGAGAGGGAACCGAGCAGTACTTC. The rearrangement links TRBV20-1 to TRBJ2-7; D uncertain. Trimming shortened V by 0 bases and J by 6 bases, and 6 bases separated the two germline ends. The CDR3 is 11 amino acids. The germline CDR1 and CDR2 sequences are DFQATT and SNEGSKA (reference sequence).

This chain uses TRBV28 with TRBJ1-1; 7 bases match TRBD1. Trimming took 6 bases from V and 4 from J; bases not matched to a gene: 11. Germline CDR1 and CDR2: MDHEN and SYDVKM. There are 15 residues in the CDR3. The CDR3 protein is CASSPTAGGSTEAFF. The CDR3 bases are TGTGCCAGCAGCCCTACCGCAGGGGGGAGCACTGAAGCTTTCTTT. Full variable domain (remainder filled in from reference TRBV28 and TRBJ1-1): DVKVTQSSRYLVKRTGEKVFLECVQDMDHENMFWYRQDPGLGLRLIYFSYDVKMKEKGDIPEGYSVSREKKERFSLILESASTNQTSMYLCASSPTAGGSTEAFFGQGTRLTVV.

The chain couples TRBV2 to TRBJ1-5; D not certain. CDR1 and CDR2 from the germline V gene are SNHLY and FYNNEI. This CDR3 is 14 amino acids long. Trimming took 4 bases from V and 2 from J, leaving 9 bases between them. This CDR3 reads CASSAEGGNQPQHF. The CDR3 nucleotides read TGTGCCAGCAGTGCAGAGGGTGGCAATCAGCCCCAGCATTTT.

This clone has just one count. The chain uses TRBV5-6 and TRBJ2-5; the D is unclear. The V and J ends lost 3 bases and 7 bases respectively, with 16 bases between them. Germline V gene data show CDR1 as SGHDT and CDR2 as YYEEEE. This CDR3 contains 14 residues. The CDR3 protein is CASSSKGSTGTQYF. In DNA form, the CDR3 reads TGTGCCAGCAGCTCCAAAGGGTCCACGGGGACCCAGTACTTC.

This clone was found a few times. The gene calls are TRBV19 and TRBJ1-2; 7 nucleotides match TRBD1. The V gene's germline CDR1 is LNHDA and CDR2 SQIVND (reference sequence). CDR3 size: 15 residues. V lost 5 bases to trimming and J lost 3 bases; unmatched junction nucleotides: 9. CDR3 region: CASSARDRAHYGYTF. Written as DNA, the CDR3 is TGTGCCAGTAGTGCCCGAGACAGGGCGCACTATGGCTACACCTTC.